This T cell receptor (beta chain) was obtained from a study of cytomegalovirus exposure and HLA in healthy donors. Study-level points and caveats: An analysis that was carried out later associated about 17,000 TCR beta sequences with HLA alleles at 0.05 false discovery rate. TCR beta sequences reportedly predicted most subjects' HLA-A and HLA-B alleles accurately. Cytomegalovirus association was assigned to some 160 TCR beta chains.

PCR amplification relied on 60 Vbeta primers (plus 13 Jbeta primers). Data came from immunoSEQ multiplex PCR; TCRdb stores just in-frame clones and leaves some out. Its clone listing holds 100,000 to 150,000 clones. Concerning this clone: Its antigen is as yet unknown. Other DNA sequences in the sample encode the same CDR3.

CDR1 LNHDA and CDR2 SQIVND come from the germline V gene (reference sequence). This CDR3 is 13 amino acids long. V was trimmed by 1 base and J by 4 bases, leaving 7 bases between them. Sequencing was carried out using PBMCs. This TCR derives from a man aged 25-45 years in good health and CMV-seronegative. This chain joins TRBV19 and TRBJ1-1; unclear D gene. The CDR3 is CASSIGGGTEAFF. The CDR3 coding sequence is TGTGCCAGTAGTATAGGGGGAGGCACTGAAGCTTTCTTT.